This record looks at one TCR beta chain sequence and its context. Its antigen is still unknown. The CDR3 is 15 amino acids. The germline V gene has CDR1 LGHDT and CDR2 YNNKEL (reference sequence). This record comes from a study of monozygotic twins with inflammatory bowel disease. Eight cDNA synthesis reactions were run for every sample. From the 5' RACE reads, TCRdb lists one entry per CDR3 protein and no DNA. The table lists more than 350,000 distinct CDR3 sequences. Points from the study as a whole: TCRbeta inverse Simpson diversity was decreased in IBD patients versus healthy co-twins. Healthy twins showed more clonotype sharing with others than IBD patients, especially patients with disease activity. For repertoire similarity, concordant twins did not differ from discordant twins, possibly because power was limited.

The sample comprised blood. The gene calls are TRBV3-1 and TRBJ1-6; without DNA, the TCRdb call of TRBD1 cannot be checked. The sequence was collected from a human donor with ulcerative colitis or Crohn's disease, or a healthy co-twin of an affected twin (not recorded which). CDR3 residues: CASSQGDSSNSPLHF.